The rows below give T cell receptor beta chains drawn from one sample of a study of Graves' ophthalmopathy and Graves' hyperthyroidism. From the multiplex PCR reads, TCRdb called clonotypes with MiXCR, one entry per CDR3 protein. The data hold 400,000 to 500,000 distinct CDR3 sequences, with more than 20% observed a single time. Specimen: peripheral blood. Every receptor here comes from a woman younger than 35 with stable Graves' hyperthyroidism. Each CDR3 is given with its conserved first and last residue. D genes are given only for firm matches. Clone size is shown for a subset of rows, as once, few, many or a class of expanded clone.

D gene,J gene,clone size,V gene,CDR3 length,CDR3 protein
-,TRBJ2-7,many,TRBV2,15,CASRTRLQGGYEQYF
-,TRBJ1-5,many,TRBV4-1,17,CASSQVSGGTGNQPQHF
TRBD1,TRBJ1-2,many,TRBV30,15,CAWSVRDSYLYGYTF
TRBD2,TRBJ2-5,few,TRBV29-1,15,CSVAGGGGDQETQYF
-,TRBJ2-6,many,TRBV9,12,CASSGSTYVLTF
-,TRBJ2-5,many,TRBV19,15,CASSISSGWGETQYF
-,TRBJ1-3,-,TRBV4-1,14,CASSQDPGGNTIYF
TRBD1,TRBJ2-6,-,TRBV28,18,CASSSSGGSYSGANVLTF
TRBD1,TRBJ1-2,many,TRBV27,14,CASSLDRANYGYTF
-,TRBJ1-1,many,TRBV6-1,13,CASIRILNTEAFF
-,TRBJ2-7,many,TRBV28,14,CASSPPAGSSEQYF
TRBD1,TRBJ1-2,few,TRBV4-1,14,CASSPPGTARGYTF
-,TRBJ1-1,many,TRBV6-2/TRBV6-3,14,CASKTGGPGTEAFF
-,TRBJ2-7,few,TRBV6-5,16,CASSYGMTVNDYEQYF
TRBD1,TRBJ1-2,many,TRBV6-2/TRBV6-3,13,CASSRDRGLGYTF
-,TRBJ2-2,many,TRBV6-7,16,CASRKGGGTATGELFF
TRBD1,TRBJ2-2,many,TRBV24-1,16,CATSESGGAWNGELFF
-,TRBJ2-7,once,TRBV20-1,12,CSARDAGGEQYF
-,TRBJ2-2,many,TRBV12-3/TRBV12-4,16,CASSFGGIAATGELFF
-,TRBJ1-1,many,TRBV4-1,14,CASTFDRWGTEAFF
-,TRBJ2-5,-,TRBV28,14,CASSLYHFQETQYF
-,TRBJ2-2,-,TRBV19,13,CASSITVPGELFF
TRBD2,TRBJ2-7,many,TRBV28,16,CASSYSGLAGVYEQYF
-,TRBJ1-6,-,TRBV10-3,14,CAISGQEDNSPLHF
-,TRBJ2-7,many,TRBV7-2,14,CASSLSRFPYEQYF
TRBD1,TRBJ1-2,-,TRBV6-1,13,CASRIQGQYGYTF
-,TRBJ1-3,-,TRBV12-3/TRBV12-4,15,CASNLGGNSGNTIYF
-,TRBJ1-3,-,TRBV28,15,CASAFTRSSGNTIYF
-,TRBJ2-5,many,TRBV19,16,CASSHHRKQGQETQYF
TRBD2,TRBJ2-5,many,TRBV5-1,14,CASSLETSVGAQYF
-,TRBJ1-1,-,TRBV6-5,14,CASSYSTDSSEAFF
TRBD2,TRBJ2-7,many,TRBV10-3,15,CAISDLASGSYEQYF
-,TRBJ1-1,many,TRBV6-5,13,CASSYDRGTEAFF
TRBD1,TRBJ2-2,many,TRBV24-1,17,CATSDPGQGADTGELFF
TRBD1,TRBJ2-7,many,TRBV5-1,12,CASSLGQGEQYF
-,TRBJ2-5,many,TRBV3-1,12,CASSQGVETQYF
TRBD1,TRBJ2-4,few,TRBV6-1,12,CATRQGGNIKYF
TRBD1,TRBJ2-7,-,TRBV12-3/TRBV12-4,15,CASSFGGQGTYEQYF
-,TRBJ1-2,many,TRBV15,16,CATSRGGQAATYGYTF
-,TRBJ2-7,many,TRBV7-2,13,CASSLGQRDEQYF